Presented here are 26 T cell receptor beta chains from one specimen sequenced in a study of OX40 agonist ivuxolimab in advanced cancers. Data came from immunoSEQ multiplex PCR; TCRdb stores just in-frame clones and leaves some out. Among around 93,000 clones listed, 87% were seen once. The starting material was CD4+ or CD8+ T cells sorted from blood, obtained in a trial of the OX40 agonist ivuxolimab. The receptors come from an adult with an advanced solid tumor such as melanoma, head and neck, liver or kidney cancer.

The CDR3 bases are TGCGCCAGCAGTGACGGAGGAAGGGGCCTTGAAGCTTTCTTT. Protein product: CASSDGGRGLEAFF. The genes are TRBV10-1 and TRBJ1-1; possible D gene TRBD1, 5 bases. This CDR3 contains 14 residues. The V gene lost 3 bases and the J gene lost 7 bases, with 15 bases spanning the gap. From germline, CDR1 is WNHNN and CDR2 SYGVQD (reference sequence).

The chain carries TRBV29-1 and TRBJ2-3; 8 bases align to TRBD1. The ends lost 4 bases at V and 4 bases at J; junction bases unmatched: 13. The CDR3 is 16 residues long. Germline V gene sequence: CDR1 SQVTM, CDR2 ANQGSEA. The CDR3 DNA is TGCAGCGTTGGGGGCGGTACAGGACAGGGTCCAGATACGCAGTATTTT. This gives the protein CSVGGGTGQGPDTQYF.

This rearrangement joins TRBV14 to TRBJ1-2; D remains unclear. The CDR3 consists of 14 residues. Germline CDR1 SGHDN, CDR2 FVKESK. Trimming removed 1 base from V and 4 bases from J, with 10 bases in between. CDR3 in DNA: TGTGCCAGCAGCCAAGGGGCGGACCCCTATGGCTACACCTTC. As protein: CASSQGADPYGYTF.

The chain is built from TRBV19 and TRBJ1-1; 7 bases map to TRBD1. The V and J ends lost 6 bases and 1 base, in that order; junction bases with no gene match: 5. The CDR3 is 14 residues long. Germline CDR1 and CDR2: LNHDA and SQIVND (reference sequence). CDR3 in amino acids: CASSLGTANTEAFF. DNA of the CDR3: TGTGCCAGTAGCCTCGGGACAGCGAACACTGAAGCTTTCTTT.

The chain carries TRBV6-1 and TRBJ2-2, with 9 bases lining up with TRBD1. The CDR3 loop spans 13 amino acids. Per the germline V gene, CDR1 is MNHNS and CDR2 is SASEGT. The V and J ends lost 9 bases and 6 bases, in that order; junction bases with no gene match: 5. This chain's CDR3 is CARGGQGPGELFF. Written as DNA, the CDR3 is TGTGCCAGAGGGGGACAGGGACCCGGGGAGCTGTTTTTT.

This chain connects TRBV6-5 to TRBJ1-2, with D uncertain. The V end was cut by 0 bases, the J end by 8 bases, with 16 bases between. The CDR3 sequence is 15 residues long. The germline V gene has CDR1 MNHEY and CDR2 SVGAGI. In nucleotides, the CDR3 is TGTGCCAGCAGTTACTCGGTTGCAGCATCTATGGGCTACACCTTC. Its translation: CASSYSVAASMGYTF.

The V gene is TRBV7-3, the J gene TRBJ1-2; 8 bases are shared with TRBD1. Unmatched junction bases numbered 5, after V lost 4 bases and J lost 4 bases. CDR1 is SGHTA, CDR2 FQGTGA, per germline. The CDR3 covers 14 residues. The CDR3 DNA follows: TGTGCCAGCAGCTCGTCGGGACAGGCCTATGGCTACACCTTC. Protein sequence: CASSSSGQAYGYTF.

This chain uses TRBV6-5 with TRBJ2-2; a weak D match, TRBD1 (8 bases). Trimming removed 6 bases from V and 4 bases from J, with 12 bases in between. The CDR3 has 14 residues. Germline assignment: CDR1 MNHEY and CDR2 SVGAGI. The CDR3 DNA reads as TGTGCCAGCAGACAGGGGGGGAGCACCGGGGAGCTGTTTTTT. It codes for CASRQGGSTGELFF.

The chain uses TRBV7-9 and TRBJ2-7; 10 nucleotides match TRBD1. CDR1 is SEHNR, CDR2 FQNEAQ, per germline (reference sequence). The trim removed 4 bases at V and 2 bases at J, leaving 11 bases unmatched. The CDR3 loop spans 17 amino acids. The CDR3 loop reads CASSSMGGQGTTYEQYF. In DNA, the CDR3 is TGTGCCAGCAGCTCCATGGGGGGACAGGGGACTACCTACGAGCAGTACTTC.

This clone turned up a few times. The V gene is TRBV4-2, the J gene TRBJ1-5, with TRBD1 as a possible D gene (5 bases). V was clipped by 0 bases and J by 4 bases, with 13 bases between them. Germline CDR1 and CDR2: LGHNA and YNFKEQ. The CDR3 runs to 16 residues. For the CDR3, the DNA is TGTGCCAGCAGCCAAGATGACTTTGGGACTAATCAGCCCCAGCATTTT. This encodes CASSQDDFGTNQPQHF.

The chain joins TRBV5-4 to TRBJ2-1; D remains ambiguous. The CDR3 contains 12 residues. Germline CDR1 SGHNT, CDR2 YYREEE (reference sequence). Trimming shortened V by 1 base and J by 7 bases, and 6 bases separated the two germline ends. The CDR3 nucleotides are TGTGCCAGCAGCTTGTCCCGGAATGAGCAGTTCTTC. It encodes CASSLSRNEQFF.

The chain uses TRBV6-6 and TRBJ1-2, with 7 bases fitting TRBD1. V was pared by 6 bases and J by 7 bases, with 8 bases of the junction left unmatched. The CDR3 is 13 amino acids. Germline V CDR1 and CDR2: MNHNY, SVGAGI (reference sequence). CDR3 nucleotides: TGTGCCAGCAGCCGACTTCAGGGGGGTGGCTACACCTTC. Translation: CASSRLQGGGYTF.

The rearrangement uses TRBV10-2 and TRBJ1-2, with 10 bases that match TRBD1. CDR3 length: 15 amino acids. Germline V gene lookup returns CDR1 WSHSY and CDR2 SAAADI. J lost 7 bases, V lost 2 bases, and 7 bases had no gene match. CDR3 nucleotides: TGCGCCAGCAGTGAGCCGGGACAGGGGATTCGTGGCTACACCTTC. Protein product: CASSEPGQGIRGYTF.

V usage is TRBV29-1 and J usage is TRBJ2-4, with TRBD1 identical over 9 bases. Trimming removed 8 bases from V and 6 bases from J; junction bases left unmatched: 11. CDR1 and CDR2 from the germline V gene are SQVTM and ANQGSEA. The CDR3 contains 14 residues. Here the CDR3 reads CSFRPGQGGNIQYF. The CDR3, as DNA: TGCAGCTTCCGACCGGGACAGGGAGGAAACATTCAGTACTTC.

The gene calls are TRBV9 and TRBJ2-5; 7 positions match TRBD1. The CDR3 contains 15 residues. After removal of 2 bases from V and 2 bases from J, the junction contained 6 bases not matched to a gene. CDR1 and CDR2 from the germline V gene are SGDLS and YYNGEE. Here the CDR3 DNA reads TGTGCCAGCAGCGTCACCGGGACAGCTCAAGAGACCCAGTACTTC. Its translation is CASSVTGTAQETQYF.

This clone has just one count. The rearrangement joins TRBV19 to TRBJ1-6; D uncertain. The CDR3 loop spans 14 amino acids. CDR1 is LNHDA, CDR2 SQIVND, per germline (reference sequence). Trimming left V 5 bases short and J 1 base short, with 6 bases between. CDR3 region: CASSPGSYNSPLHF. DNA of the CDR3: TGTGCCAGTAGTCCGGGGTCCTATAATTCACCCCTCCACTTT.

The CDR3 reads CASSLDGYSYEQYF. CDR3 sequence (DNA): TGTGCCAGCAGCTTAGACGGATACTCCTACGAGCAGTACTTC. V and J are TRBV7-6 and TRBJ2-7; no reliable D call. Trimming stripped 1 base from V and 0 bases from J, with 7 bases between. Germline assignment: CDR1 SGHVS and CDR2 FNYEAQ. This CDR3 region has 14 residues.

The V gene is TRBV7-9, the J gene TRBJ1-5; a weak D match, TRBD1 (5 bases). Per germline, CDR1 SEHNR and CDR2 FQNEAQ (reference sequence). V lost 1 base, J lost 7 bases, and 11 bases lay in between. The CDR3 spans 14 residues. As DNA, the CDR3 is TGTGCCAGCAGCTTAGGGACAACCCCGCAGCCCCAGCATTTT. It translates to CASSLGTTPQPQHF. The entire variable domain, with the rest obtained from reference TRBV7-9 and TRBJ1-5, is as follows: DTGVSQNPRHKITKRGQNVTFRCDPISEHNRLYWYRQTLGQGPEFLTYFQNEAQLEKSRLLSDRFSAERPKGSFSTLEIQRTEQGDSAMYLCASSLGTTPQPQHFGDGTRLSIL.

This chain's CDR3 is CASSFRQGYTF. The CDR3 DNA sequence: TGTGCCAGCAGCTTCCGACAGGGCTACACCTTC. This rearrangement joins TRBV7-9 to TRBJ1-2; weak D call: TRBD1 (5 bases). Germline-derived CDR1 and CDR2 are SEHNR and FQNEAQ (reference sequence). This CDR3 has 11 residues. The germline V and J ends were trimmed by 3 bases and 8 bases, with 7 bases remaining between them.

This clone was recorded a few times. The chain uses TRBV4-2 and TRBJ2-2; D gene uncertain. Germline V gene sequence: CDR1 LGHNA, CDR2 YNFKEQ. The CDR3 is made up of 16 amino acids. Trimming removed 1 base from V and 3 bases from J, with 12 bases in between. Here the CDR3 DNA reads TGTGCCAGCAGCCAAGGATTGGCGGAAGACACCGGGGAGCTGTTTTTT. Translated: CASSQGLAEDTGELFF.

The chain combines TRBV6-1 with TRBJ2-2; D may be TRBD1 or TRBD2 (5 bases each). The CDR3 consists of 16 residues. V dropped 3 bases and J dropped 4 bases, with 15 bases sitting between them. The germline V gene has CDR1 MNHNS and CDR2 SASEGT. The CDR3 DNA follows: TGTGCCAGCAGTGAGAGAGGGCGAAGGGGCACCGGGGAGCTGTTTTTT. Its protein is CASSERGRRGTGELFF.

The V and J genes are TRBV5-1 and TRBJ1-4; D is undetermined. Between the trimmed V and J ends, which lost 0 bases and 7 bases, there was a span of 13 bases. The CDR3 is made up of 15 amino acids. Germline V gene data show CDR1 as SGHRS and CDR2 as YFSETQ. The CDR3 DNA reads TGCGCCAGCAGCTTGGACCCGGGTGCAGGTGAAAAACTGTTTTTT. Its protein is CASSLDPGAGEKLFF.

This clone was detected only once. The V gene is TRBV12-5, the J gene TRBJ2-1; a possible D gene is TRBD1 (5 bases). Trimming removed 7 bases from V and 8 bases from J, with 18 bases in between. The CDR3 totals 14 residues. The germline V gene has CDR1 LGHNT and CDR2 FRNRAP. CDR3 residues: CASALDRTSDEQFF. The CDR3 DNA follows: TGTGCTAGTGCCTTAGACAGAACCAGCGATGAGCAGTTCTTC.

The CDR3 DNA sequence: TGTGCCAGCTCACCAGTAGCGGGAGTGGAGACCCAGTACTTC. It is translated as CASSPVAGVETQYF. This rearrangement joins TRBV18 to TRBJ2-5, with TRBD2 matching over 9 bases. The CDR3 is 14 residues long. The V gene end was trimmed by 2 bases and the J gene end by 5 bases; junction bases not matched to a gene: 3. CDR1 and CDR2 (germline): KGHSH, LQKENI. The whole variable domain, remainder taken from reference TRBV18 and TRBJ2-5, is NAGVMQNPRHLVRRRGQEARLRCSPMKGHSHVYWYRQLPEEGLKFMVYLQKENIIDESGMPKERFSAEFPKEGPSILRIQQVVRGDSAAYFCASSPVAGVETQYFGPGTRLLVL.

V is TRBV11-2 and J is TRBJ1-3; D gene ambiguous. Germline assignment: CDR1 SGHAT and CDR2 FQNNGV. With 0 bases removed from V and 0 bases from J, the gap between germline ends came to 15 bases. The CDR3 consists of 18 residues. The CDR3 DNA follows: TGTGCCAGCAGCTTAGATTTTACAGAGATTAACTCTGGAAACACCATATATTTT. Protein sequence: CASSLDFTEINSGNTIYF. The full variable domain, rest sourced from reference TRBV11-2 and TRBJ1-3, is EAGVAQSPRYKIIEKRQSVAFWCNPISGHATLYWYQQILGQGPKLLIQFQNNGVVDDSQLPKDRFSAERLKGVDSTLKIQPAKLEDSAVYLCASSLDFTEINSGNTIYFGEGSWLTVV.

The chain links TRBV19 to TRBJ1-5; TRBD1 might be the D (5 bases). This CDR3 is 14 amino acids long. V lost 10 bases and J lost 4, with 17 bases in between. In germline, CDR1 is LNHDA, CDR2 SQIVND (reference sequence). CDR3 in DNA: TGTGCCACGGTTGGCGGGACCTATAATCAGCCCCAGCATTTT. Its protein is CATVGGTYNQPQHF. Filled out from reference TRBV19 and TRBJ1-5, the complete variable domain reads DGGITQSPKYLFRKEGQNVTLSCEQNLNHDAMYWYRQDPGQGLRLIYYSQIVNDFQKGDIAEGYSVSREKKESFPLTVTSAQKNPTAFYLCATVGGTYNQPQHFGDGTRLSIL.